The 27 T cell receptor beta chains below come from one sample, sequenced in a study of shared clonotypes between healthy human individuals. This table comes from immunoSEQ multiplex PCR, and its TCRdb copy is limited to in-frame clones, with some not included. The sample lists 2,500,000 or so clones, less than 95% occurring once. Sequencing used naive CD4+ T cells from PBMCs. The subset denotes: CD45RA+ positively selected. Receptors were obtained from a man in his late teens or twenties in good health. Some clones in this sample may be carry-over from other donors' samples.

This rearrangement joins TRBV18 to TRBJ2-7, with TRBD1 matching over 8 bases. V lost 3 bases, J lost 6 bases, and 10 bases stayed unmatched. This CDR3 has 15 amino acids. Looked up from germline, CDR1 is KGHSH and CDR2 is LQKENI. The chain's CDR3 is CASSPTQTGALEQYF. The CDR3, as DNA: TGTGCCAGCTCACCTACCCAGACAGGGGCTCTCGAGCAGTACTTC.

The J gene is TRBJ2-3, the V gene TRBV5-6; tentatively, D is TRBD2 (6 bases). V lost 4 bases to trimming and J lost 3 bases, with 15 bases between them. CDR1 and CDR2 from the germline V gene are SGHDT and YYEEEE. The CDR3 covers 15 residues. The CDR3 protein is CASSLKTRRTDTQYF. CDR3 bases: TGTGCCAGCAGCCTCAAGACTAGACGGACAGATACGCAGTATTTT.

The V call is TRBV2, the J call TRBJ2-1; tentative D call: TRBD2 (5 bases). The germline CDR1 and CDR2 sequences are SNHLY and FYNNEI. The V gene lost 3 bases and the J gene lost 7 bases, with 16 bases spanning the gap. This CDR3 contains 15 residues. The CDR3: CASSDRGMVNNEQFF. The CDR3 DNA reads as TGTGCCAGCAGTGATCGGGGTATGGTTAATAATGAGCAGTTCTTC.

V gene TRBV5-1 combines with J gene TRBJ2-3, with TRBD2 as a possible D gene (5 bases). CDR1 SGHRS and CDR2 YFSETQ come from the germline V gene. The CDR3 length is 16 residues. V shed 3 bases and J shed 0 bases, with 14 bases lying between them. CDR3 sequence: CASSSYGLGSTDTQYF. DNA of the CDR3: TGCGCCAGCAGCTCCTATGGACTGGGGAGCACAGATACGCAGTATTTT.

The V gene is TRBV10-3, the J gene TRBJ2-7, with TRBD1 identical over 11 bases. This CDR3 has 12 residues. Germline V CDR1 and CDR2: ENHRY, SYGVKD. The V segment lost 11 bases and the J segment 5 bases; nucleotides outside the gene matches: 5. The CDR3 spells CAGGTGGNEQYF. The CDR3 nucleotides are TGTGCCGGCGGGACAGGGGGAAACGAGCAGTACTTC.

The V call is TRBV6-1, the J call TRBJ2-7, with TRBD2 as a possible D gene (5 bases). The CDR3 has 14 residues. CDR1 is MNHNS, CDR2 SASEGT, per germline. V was shortened by 6 bases and J by 7 bases, with 19 bases between the two germline ends. CDR3 nucleotides: TGTGCCAGCAGCGGACGGGGTAGTACGTCGGAGCAGTACTTC. Translating gives CASSGRGSTSEQYF.

Comment on this clone: The junction departs from the called germline gene at one end, perhaps through a read error. This sample also contains other DNA sequences that code for the same CDR3. The V call is TRBV18, the J call TRBJ2-3, with TRBD2 matching 12 bases. The germline V gene encodes CDR1 KGHSH and CDR2 LQKENI. The CDR3 runs to 15 residues. CDR3 region: CASSPLAGGTDTQYF. CDR3 nucleotides: TGTGCCAGCTCGCCACTAGCGGGGGGAACAGATACGCAGTATTTT.

CDR3 amino acids: CAWSKGSDTEAFF. CDR3 in DNA: TGTGCCTGGAGTAAAGGGTCGGACACTGAAGCTTTCTTT. V usage is TRBV30 and J usage is TRBJ1-1; no clear D gene. V was pared by 2 bases and J by 3 bases, with 10 bases between. The CDR3 is 13 residues long. Germline V gives CDR1 GTSNPN, CDR2 SVGIG (reference sequence).

The rearrangement joins TRBV4-1 to TRBJ2-3; 7 positions agree with TRBD1. V shed 3 bases, J shed 6 bases, and the junction held 12 bases outside the gene matches. This CDR3 has 16 amino acids. Germline CDR1 reads MGHRA; CDR2 reads YSYEKL. The DNA for the CDR3 is TGCGCCAGCAGCCAGGACGACAGGGATGGGATGGATACGCAGTATTTT. Translation: CASSQDDRDGMDTQYF.

The chain joins TRBV5-1 to TRBJ2-7, with unresolved D. The CDR3 runs 14 residues. V was shortened by 6 bases and J by 3 bases, with 16 bases between the two germline ends. Germline V lookup: CDR1 SGHRS, CDR2 YFSETQ. The DNA of the CDR3 is TGCGCCAGCACTCCAGGTAGCACGAACTACGAGCAGTACTTC. This translates into CASTPGSTNYEQYF.

CDR3 DNA: TGTGCCAGCAGTGCTGGCAGGGTACAGGTTGATACGCAGTATTTT. This sequence encodes CASSAGRVQVDTQYF. The chain recombines TRBV25-1 with TRBJ2-3; possible D gene TRBD1, 5 bases. The CDR3 length is 15 residues. Germline V gene data show CDR1 as MGHDK and CDR2 as SYGVNS. V was trimmed by 4 bases and J by 6 bases, leaving 17 bases between them.

The chain links TRBV5-5 to TRBJ1-2; D is possibly TRBD1 (5 bases). There are 15 residues in the CDR3. Germline loops: CDR1 SGHKS, CDR2 YYEKEE (reference sequence). Trimming shortened V by 1 base and J by 3 bases, and 13 bases separated the two germline ends. The CDR3 region has the DNA TGTGCCAGCAGCTTGTTGGTACAGGAGCACTATGGCTACACCTTC. This codes for CASSLLVQEHYGYTF.

This rearrangement joins TRBV5-1 to TRBJ1-1, with a tentative D call TRBD1 (6 bases). In germline, CDR1 is SGHRS, CDR2 YFSETQ. Trimming took 0 bases from V and 4 from J, leaving 10 bases between them. This CDR3 comprises 14 residues. The CDR3 region is CASSLEYRATEAFF. CDR3 coding DNA: TGCGCCAGCAGCTTGGAATACAGGGCCACTGAAGCTTTCTTT. Drawing the rest from reference TRBV5-1 and TRBJ1-1, the complete variable domain is KAGVTQTPRYLIKTRGQQVTLSCSPISGHRSVSWYQQTPGQGLQFLFEYFSETQRNKGNFPGRFSGRQFSNSRSEMNVSTLELGDSALYLCASSLEYRATEAFFGQGTRLTVV.

The CDR3 coding sequence is TGCGCCAGCAGCCAAGACGACAGGGCCTCCTACGAGCAGTACTTC. This sequence encodes CASSQDDRASYEQYF. The chain couples TRBV4-3 to TRBJ2-7; TRBD1 aligns across 7 bases. V was clipped by 0 bases and J by 0 bases; unmatched bases: 2. The CDR3 extends over 15 amino acids. Germline CDR1 LGHNA, CDR2 YSLEER.

The chain uses TRBV9 and TRBJ2-7; 9 bases are shared with TRBD1. V lost 4 bases, J lost 5 bases, and 10 bases stayed unmatched. The CDR3 consists of 15 residues. In germline, CDR1 is SGDLS, CDR2 YYNGEE. The CDR3 region is CASSPSQTGGHEQYF. Written as DNA, the CDR3 is TGTGCCAGCAGCCCAAGCCAGACAGGGGGACACGAGCAGTACTTC. The full variable domain, rest sourced from reference TRBV9 and TRBJ2-7, is DSGVTQTPKHLITATGQRVTLRCSPRSGDLSVYWYQQSLDQGLQFLIQYYNGEERAKGNILERFSAQQFPDLHSELNLSSLELGDSALYFCASSPSQTGGHEQYFGPGTRLTVT.

V usage is TRBV9 and J usage is TRBJ2-5; D is undetermined. Germline values: CDR1 SGDLS, CDR2 YYNGEE. V lost 4 bases and J 5 bases, leaving 21 bases between the germline ends. The CDR3 length is 16 residues. The DNA of the CDR3 is TGTGCCAGCAGCATCTCGGTGGGGTTGAATGGGGAGACCCAGTACTTC. Translation gives CASSISVGLNGETQYF.

The V gene is TRBV6-4, the J gene TRBJ2-1, with D possibly TRBD1 on 5 matching bases. CDR1 and CDR2 from the germline V gene are MRHNA and SNTAGT. The CDR3 loop spans 15 amino acids. Trimming left V 5 bases short and J 0 bases short, with 11 bases between. The chain's CDR3 is CASSPDRISYNEQFF. CDR3 nucleotide sequence: TGTGCCAGCAGTCCCGACAGAATCTCCTACAATGAGCAGTTCTTC.

This clone was detected once. The chain has TRBV15 and TRBJ2-5; tentative D call: TRBD1 (5 bases). Trimming took 2 bases from V and 3 from J, leaving 10 bases between them. CDR1 and CDR2 (germline): LNHNV, YYDKDF (reference sequence). CDR3 length: 14 residues. The CDR3 DNA follows: TGTGCCACCAGCAGACAGGGCTCGGAAGAGACCCAGTACTTC. Translating gives CATSRQGSEETQYF. The variable domain in full, completed from reference TRBV15 and TRBJ2-5, reads DAMVIQNPRYQVTQFGKPVTLSCSQTLNHNVMYWYQQKSSQAPKLLFHYYDKDFNNEADTPDNFQSRRPNTSFCFLDIRSPGLGDTAMYLCATSRQGSEETQYFGPGTRLLVL.

The CDR3 DNA follows: TGTGCCAGTAGTCGTCAGGGGGACACCTATGGCTACACCTTC. It specifies CASSRQGDTYGYTF. J is TRBJ1-2 and V is TRBV19; 7 positions agree with TRBD1. V lost 5 bases and J lost 4; bases outside the gene matches: 7. Germline lookup yields CDR1 LNHDA and CDR2 SQIVND (reference sequence). The CDR3 extends over 14 amino acids.

The sample holds one count of this clone. The V call is TRBV28, the J call TRBJ2-5; D is ambiguous. CDR3 size: 13 residues. Deletions cut 8 bases from V and 2 bases from J, with 12 bases between. Germline CDR1 is MDHEN and CDR2 is SYDVKM. Here the CDR3 DNA reads TGTGCCAGCCTTAGACAACCTCAAGAGACCCAGTACTTC. This sequence encodes CASLRQPQETQYF.

This chain links TRBV5-1 with TRBJ2-7; 9 nucleotides line up with TRBD1. Looked up from germline, CDR1 is SGHRS and CDR2 is YFSETQ. The CDR3 runs 16 residues. The ends lost 4 bases at V and 3 bases at J; junction bases unmatched: 11. The CDR3, as DNA: TGCGCCAGCAGCGCTAGAGGGGGGACAGGGCTCTACGAGCAGTACTTC. It yields the protein CASSARGGTGLYEQYF.

CDR3 sequence reads: CASSDLGRGYEQYF. CDR3 nucleotides: TGTGCCAGCAGCGACTTAGGGAGAGGGTACGAGCAGTACTTC. The chain carries TRBV27 and TRBJ2-7; TRBD2 is a possible D gene (5 bases). Germline CDR1 and CDR2: MNHEY and SMNVEV (reference sequence). V was cut by 6 bases and J by 4 bases, with 16 bases left in between. CDR3 size: 14 residues.

The gene calls are TRBV28 and TRBJ2-1, with TRBD1 matching over 7 bases. The trim removed 1 base at V and 0 bases at J, leaving 6 bases unmatched. This CDR3 spans 17 amino acids. Germline lookup yields CDR1 MDHEN and CDR2 SYDVKM. CDR3 nucleotides: TGTGCCAGCAGTTTATCCTCCGGACAGGTCTCCTACAATGAGCAGTTCTTC. It specifies CASSLSSGQVSYNEQFF.

The CDR3 DNA reads TGTGCCAGTAGTATACAGGGGGCGACGGATGAGCAGTTCTTC. Amino acids: CASSIQGATDEQFF. The rearrangement uses TRBV19 and TRBJ2-1; 8 bases are shared with TRBD1. With V trimmed by 2 bases and J by 8 bases, 5 bases remained unmatched. Looked up from germline, CDR1 is LNHDA and CDR2 is SQIVND (reference sequence). This CDR3 is built from 14 residues.

This chain uses TRBV7-6 with TRBJ2-2; D is ambiguous. Germline-derived CDR1 and CDR2 are SGHVS and FNYEAQ. The germline V and J ends were trimmed by 1 base and 6 bases, with 6 bases remaining between them. CDR3 length: 13 amino acids. CDR3 coding DNA: TGTGCCAGCAGCTTAGTGGCCCCCGGGGAGCTGTTTTTT. Amino acid sequence: CASSLVAPGELFF.

As to this clone: Other DNA sequences from this sample encode an identical CDR3 as well. This rearrangement joins TRBV6-1 to TRBJ2-5, with TRBD1 as a possible D gene (5 bases). The CDR3 runs 12 residues. The germline CDR1 and CDR2 sequences are MNHNS and SASEGT. Trimming stripped 6 bases from V and 5 bases from J, with 10 bases between. CDR3 bases: TGTGCCAGCAGCAGGGTCGGTGAGACCCAGTACTTC. It translates to CASSRVGETQYF.

This clone turned up a few times. The chain joins TRBV10-3 to TRBJ1-1; D gene unclear. The CDR3 is 14 residues long. V gave up 0 bases and J gave up 2 bases, with 7 bases separating them. CDR1 ENHRY and CDR2 SYGVKD come from the germline V gene. This CDR3 reads CAISESYANTEAFF. CDR3 DNA: TGTGCCATCAGTGAGTCGTACGCCAACACTGAAGCTTTCTTT.